This T cell receptor (beta chain) was observed in a study of regulatory T cells in long-lasting Graves disease. Study context: Antithyroid drug use was under 3 months in newly diagnosed Graves' patients.

There are 15 residues in the CDR3. The germline CDR1 and CDR2 sequences are LNHNV and YYDKDF (reference sequence). The junction had 4 bases not matched to a gene; V was cut back by 3 bases and J by 2 bases. With iRepertoire HTBI primers and Arm-PCR of CDR3 regions, TCR beta libraries were built. TCRdb called the multiplex PCR reads again in MiXCR, with one record for every CDR3 protein. The sample lists 360,000 or so distinct CDR3 sequences; around 15% were seen once. This clonotype was detected ten times or more. The antigen remains unidentified. Broader study findings: New patients shared 970 or so public clonotypes, and persistent patients shared more, with approximately 2,600.

Sample time point: newly diagnosed GD, antithyroid drugs for less than 3 months. Scientists built the TCR library using RNA that was extracted from PBMCs. These data were likewise used in another study, on T cells in Graves' hyperthyroidism and ophthalmopathy. That paper adds: First-round RT-PCR of the TCR CDR3 relied on the HTBI primer set. Appearing also in blood were most of the thyroid clonotypes expanded above 0.001.

The chain combines TRBV15 with TRBJ2-3; 8 nucleotides line up with TRBD2. The TCR sequence derives from a woman aged 18-29 years with Graves disease. Material: peripheral blood mononuclear cells (PBMCs), obtained at new diagnosis, from a patient treated with antithyroid drugs. CDR3 in amino acids: CATSSVAGLTDTQYF. The CDR3 bases are TGTGCCACCAGCAGTGTAGCGGGGCTCACAGATACGCAGTATTTT.